This T cell receptor (beta chain) was observed in a study of cytomegalovirus exposure and HLA in healthy donors. Findings and limits, study-wide: The study listed under 200 cytomegalovirus-associated TCR beta chains.

TCRdb's copy holds only in-frame clones and misses some; the assay was immunoSEQ multiplex PCR. The repertoire includes more than 130,000 clones, around 88% of them detected once, and roughly 7.7% sits in the top ten. As concerns this clone: The antigen is unknown.

V lost 6 bases to trimming and J lost 5 bases, with 10 bases between them. Germline values: CDR1 MNHEY, CDR2 SMNVEV (reference sequence). The CDR3 covers 12 residues. The specimen was PBMCs. The gene calls are TRBV27 and TRBJ1-1; the D gene is possibly TRBD1 (6 bases). The receptor was derived from a young woman in good health and CMV-seropositive. The CDR3, as DNA: TGTGCCAGCAGGGGAGGGGGTACTGAAGCTTTCTTT. This gives the protein CASRGGGTEAFF.